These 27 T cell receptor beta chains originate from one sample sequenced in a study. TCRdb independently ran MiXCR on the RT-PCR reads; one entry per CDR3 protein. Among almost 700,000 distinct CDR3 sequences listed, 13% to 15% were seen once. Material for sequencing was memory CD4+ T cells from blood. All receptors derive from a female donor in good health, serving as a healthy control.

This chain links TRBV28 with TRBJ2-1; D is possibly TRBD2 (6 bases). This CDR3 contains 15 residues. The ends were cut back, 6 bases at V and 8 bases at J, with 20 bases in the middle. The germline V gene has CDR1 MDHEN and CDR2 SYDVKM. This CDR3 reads CASSNGRRGFDEQFF. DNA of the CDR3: TGTGCCAGCAGCAACGGCAGGCGGGGATTCGATGAGCAGTTCTTC.

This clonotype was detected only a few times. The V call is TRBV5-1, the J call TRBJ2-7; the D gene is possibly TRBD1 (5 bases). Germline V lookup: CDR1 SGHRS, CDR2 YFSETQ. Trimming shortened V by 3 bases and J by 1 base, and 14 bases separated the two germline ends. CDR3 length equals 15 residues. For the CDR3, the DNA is TGCGCCAGCAGCTCCGCCCTAGGGGTTTCCTACGAGCAGTACTTC. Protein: CASSSALGVSYEQYF.

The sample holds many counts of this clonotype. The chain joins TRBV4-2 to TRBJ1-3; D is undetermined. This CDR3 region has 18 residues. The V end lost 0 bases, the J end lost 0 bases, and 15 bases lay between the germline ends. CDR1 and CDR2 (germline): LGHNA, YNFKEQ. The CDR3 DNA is TGTGCCAGCAGCCAAGATACGCCCTCCCCTAGCTCTGGAAACACCATATATTTT. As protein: CASSQDTPSPSSGNTIYF.

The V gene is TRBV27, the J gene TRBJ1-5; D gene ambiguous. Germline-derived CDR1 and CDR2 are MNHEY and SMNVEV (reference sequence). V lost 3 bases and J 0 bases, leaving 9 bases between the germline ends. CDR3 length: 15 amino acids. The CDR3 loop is CASSFLGSSNQPQHF. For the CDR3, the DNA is TGTGCCAGCAGTTTCTTGGGGTCTAGCAATCAGCCCCAGCATTTT.

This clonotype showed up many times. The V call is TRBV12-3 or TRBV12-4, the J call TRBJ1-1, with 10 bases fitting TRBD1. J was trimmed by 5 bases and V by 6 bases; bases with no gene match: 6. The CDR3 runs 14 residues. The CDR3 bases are TGTGCCAGCAGGCCGGGACAGGGGTGGACTGAAGCTTTCTTT. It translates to CASRPGQGWTEAFF.

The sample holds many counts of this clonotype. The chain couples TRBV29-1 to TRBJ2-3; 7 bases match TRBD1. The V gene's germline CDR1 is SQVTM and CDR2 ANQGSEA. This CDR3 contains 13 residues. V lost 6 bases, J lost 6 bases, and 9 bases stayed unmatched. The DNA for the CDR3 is TGCAGCGTGCTACAGACAGGGTACGATACGCAGTATTTT. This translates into CSVLQTGYDTQYF.

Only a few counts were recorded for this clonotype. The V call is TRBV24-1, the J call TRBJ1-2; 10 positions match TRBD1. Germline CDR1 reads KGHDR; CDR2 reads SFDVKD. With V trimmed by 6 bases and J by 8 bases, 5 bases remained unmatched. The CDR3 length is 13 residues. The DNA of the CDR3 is TGTGCCACCAGTACGGGACAGGGGAGAGGCTACACCTTC. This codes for CATSTGQGRGYTF.

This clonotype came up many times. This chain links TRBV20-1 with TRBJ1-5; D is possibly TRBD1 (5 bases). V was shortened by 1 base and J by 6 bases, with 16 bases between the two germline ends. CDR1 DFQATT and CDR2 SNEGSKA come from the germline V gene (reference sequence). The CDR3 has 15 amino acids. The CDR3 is CSARGRGLRVQPQHF. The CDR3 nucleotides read TGCAGTGCTAGAGGCCGGGGGTTACGGGTTCAGCCCCAGCATTTT.

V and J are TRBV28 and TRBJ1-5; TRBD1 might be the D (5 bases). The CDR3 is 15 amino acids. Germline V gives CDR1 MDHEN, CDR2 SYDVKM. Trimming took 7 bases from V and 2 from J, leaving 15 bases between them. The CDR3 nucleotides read TGTGCCAGCACCCCTTGGGGGAAGGGCAATCAGCCCCAGCATTTT. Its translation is CASTPWGKGNQPQHF.

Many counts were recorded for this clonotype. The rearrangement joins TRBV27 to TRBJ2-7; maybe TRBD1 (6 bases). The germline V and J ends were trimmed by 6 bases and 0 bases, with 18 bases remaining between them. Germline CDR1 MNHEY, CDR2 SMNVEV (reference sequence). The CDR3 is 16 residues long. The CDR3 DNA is TGTGCCAGCAGGTTGTACTTGGGGGCTAGCTCCTACGAGCAGTACTTC. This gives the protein CASRLYLGASSYEQYF.

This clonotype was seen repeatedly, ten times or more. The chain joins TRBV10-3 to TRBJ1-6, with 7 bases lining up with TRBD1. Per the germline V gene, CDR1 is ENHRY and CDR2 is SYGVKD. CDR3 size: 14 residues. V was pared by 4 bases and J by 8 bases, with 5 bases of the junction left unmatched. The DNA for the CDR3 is TGTGCCATCAGTGGGACAGGAGTAGATTCACCCCTCCACTTT. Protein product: CAISGTGVDSPLHF.

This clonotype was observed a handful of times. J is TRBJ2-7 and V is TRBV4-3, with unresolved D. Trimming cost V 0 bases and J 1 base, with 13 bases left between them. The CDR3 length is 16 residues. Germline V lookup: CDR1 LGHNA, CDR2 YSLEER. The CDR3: CASSQDPAARSYEQYF. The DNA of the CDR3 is TGCGCCAGCAGCCAAGACCCTGCGGCGAGGTCCTACGAGCAGTACTTC.

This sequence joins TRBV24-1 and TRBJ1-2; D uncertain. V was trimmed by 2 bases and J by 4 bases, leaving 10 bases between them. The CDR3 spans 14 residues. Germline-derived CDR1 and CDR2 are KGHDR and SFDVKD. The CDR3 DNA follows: TGTGCCACCAGTGATTCCCGCTCTTCCTATGGCTACACCTTC. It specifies CATSDSRSSYGYTF.

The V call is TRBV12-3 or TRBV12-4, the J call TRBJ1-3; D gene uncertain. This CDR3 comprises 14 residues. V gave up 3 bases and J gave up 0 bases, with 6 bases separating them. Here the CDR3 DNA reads TGTGCCAGCAGTTTGCGCAGCTCTGGAAACACCATATATTTT. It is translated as CASSLRSSGNTIYF.

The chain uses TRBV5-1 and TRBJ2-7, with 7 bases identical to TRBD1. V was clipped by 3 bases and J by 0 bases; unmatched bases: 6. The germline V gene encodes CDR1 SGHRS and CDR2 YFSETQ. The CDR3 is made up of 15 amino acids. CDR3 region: CASSSRDSSSYEQYF. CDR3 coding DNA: TGCGCCAGCAGCTCCCGGGACAGCTCCTCCTACGAGCAGTACTTC.

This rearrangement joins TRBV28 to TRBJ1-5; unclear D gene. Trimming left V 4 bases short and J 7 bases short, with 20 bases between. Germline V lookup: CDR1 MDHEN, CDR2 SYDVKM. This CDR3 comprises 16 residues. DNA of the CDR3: TGTGCCAGCAGTTCCTTAGGAGGGTGGAATGGACAGCCCCAGCATTTT. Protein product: CASSSLGGWNGQPQHF.

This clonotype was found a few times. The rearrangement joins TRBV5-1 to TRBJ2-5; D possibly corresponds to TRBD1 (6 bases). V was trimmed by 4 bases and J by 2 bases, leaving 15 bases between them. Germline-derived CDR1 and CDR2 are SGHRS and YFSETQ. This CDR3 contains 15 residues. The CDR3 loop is CASSPGSGDQETQYF. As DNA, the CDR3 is TGCGCCAGCAGCCCCGGATCAGGGGATCAAGAGACCCAGTACTTC.

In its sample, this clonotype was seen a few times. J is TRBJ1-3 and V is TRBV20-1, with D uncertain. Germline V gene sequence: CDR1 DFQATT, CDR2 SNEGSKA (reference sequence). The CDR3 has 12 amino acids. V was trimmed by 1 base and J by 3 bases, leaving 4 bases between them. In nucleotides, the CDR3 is TGCAGTGCTAGAGTAGGTGGAAACACCATATATTTT. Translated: CSARVGGNTIYF.

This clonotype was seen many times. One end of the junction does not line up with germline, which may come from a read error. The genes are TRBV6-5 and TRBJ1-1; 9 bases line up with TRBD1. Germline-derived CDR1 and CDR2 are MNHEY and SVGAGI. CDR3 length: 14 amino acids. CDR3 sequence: CASSRDRVKTEAFF. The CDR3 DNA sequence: TGTGCCAGCAGTAGGGACAGGGTGAAGACTGAAGCTTTCTTT.

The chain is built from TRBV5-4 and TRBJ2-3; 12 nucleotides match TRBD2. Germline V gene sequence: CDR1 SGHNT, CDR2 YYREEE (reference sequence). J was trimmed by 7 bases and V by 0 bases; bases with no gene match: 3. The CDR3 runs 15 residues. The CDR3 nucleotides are TGTGCCAGCAGCTTGGGACTAGCGGGGGAGAATACGCAGTATTTT. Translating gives CASSLGLAGENTQYF.

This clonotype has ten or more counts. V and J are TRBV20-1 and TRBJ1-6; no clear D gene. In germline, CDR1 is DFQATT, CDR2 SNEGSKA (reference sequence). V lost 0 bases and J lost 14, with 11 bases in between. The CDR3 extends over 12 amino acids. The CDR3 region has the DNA TGCAGTGCTAGAGATTCTCCCTGGGCCCTCCACTTT. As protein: CSARDSPWALHF.

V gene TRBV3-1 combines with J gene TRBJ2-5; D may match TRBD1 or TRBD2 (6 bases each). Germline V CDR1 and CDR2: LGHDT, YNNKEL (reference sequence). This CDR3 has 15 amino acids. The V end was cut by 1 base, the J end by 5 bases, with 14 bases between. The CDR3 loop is CASSQAPGARETQYF. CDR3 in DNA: TGTGCCAGCAGCCAAGCCCCGGGGGCGAGGGAGACCCAGTACTTC.

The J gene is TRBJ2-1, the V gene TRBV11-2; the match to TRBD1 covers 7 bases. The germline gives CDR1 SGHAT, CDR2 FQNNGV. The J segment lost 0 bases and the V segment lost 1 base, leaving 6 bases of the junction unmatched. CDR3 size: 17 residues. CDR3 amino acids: CASSLAGQRFSYNEQFF. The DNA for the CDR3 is TGTGCCAGCAGCTTAGCGGGACAGAGATTCTCCTACAATGAGCAGTTCTTC.

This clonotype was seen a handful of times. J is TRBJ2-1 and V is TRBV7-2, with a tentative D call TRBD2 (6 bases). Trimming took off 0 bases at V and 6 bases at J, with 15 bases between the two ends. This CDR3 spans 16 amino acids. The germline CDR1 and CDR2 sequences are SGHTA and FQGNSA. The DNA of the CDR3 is TGTGCCAGCAGCTTAGCATCAACGGGGACTGGCAATGAGCAGTTCTTC. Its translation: CASSLASTGTGNEQFF.

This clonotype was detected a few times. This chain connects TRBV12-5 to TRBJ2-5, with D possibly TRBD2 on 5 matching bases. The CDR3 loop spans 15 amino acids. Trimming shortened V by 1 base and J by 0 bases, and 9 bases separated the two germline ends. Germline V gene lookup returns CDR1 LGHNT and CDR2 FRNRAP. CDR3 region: CASGLGAGHQETQYF. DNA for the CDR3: TGTGCTAGTGGTTTGGGCGCGGGCCACCAAGAGACCCAGTACTTC.

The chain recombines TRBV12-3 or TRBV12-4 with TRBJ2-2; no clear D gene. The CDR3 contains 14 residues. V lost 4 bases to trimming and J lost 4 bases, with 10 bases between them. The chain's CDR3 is CASSSPSSTGELFF. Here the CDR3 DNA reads TGTGCCAGCAGTTCACCTAGTAGCACCGGGGAGCTGTTTTTT.

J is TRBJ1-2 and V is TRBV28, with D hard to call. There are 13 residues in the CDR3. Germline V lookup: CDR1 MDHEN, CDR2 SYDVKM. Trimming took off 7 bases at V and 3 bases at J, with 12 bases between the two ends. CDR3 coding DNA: TGTGCCAGCAACGCTTACAAACACTATGGCTACACCTTC. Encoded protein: CASNAYKHYGYTF.